What follows is one TCR beta chain and its context. TCRdb's copy holds only in-frame clones and misses some; the assay was immunoSEQ multiplex PCR. The sample holds approximately 170,000 clones, around 82% seen once. The CDR3 covers 14 residues. V dropped 7 bases and J dropped 5 bases, with 18 bases sitting between them. Germline CDR1 SGHRS, CDR2 YFSETQ. The record originates from a study of blood T cell repertoires in COVID-19. The sequence was obtained from a man older than 75 with COVID-19, enrolled during active disease. Material for sequencing was peripheral blood. The V call is TRBV5-1, the J call TRBJ2-5; D might be TRBD1 (6 bases). The CDR3 loop reads CASGILDRRETQYF. The CDR3 region has the DNA TGCGCCAGCGGCATCCTTGACAGGCGGGAGACCCAGTACTTC.